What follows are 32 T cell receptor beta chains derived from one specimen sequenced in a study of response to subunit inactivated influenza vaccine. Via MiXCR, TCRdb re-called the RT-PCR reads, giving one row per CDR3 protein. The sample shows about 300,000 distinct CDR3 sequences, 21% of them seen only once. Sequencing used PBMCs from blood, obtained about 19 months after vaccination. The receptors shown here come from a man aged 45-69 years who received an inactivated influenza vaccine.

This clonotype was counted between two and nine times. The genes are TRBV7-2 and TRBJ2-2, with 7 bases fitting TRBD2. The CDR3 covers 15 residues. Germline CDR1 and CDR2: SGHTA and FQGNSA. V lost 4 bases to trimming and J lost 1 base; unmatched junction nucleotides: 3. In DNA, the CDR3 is TGTGCCAGCAGCTGGTGGGGGGGGAACACCGGGGAGCTGTTTTTT. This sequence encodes CASSWWGGNTGELFF.

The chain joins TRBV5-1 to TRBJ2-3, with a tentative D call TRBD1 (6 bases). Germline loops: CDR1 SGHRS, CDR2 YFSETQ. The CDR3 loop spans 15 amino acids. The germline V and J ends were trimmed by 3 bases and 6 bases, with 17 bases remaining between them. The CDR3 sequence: CASSSTQGLWDTQYF. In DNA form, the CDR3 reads TGCGCCAGCAGCTCGACCCAGGGGCTTTGGGATACGCAGTATTTT.

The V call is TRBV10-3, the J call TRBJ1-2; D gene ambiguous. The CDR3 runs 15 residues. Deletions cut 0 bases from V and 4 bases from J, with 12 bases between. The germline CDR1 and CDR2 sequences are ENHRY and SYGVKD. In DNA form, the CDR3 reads TGTGCCATCAGTGAGTCGACTCGGGGAACCTATGGCTACACCTTC. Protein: CAISESTRGTYGYTF.

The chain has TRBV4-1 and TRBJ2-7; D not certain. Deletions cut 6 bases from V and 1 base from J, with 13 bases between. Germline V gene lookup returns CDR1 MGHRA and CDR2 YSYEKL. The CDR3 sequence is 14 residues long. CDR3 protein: CASSPPWDSYEQYF. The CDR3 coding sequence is TGCGCCAGCAGTCCGCCTTGGGATTCCTACGAGCAGTACTTC.

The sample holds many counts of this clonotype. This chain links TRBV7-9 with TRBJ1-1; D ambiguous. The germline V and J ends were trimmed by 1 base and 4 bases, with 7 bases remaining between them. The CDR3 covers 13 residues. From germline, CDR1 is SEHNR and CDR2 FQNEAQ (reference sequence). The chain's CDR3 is CASSLGAGTEAFF. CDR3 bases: TGTGCCAGCAGCTTAGGAGCGGGCACTGAAGCTTTCTTT.

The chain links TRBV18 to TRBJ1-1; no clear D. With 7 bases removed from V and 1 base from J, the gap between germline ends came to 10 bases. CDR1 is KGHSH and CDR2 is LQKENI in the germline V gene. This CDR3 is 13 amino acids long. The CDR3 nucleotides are TGTGCCAGCTTAGGGAGCCAGAACACTGAAGCTTTCTTT. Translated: CASLGSQNTEAFF.

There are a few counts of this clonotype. CDR3 in DNA: TGTGCCAGCAGTCCGACAGGGGGGGGAGGCTACACCTTC. This codes for CASSPTGGGGYTF. V is TRBV12-3 or TRBV12-4 and J is TRBJ1-2, with 9 bases identical to TRBD1. Unmatched junction bases numbered 6, after V lost 5 bases and J lost 8 bases. The CDR3 covers 13 residues.

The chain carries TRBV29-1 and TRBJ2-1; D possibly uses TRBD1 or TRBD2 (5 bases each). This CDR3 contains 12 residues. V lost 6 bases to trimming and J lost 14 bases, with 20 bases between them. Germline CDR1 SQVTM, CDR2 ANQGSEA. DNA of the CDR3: TGCAGCGTCCCAATGGGCGCCGGGGCGAAGTTCTTC. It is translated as CSVPMGAGAKFF.

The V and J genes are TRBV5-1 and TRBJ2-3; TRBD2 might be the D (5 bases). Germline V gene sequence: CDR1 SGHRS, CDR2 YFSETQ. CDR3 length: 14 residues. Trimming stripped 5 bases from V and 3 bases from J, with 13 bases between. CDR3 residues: CASRRRLLTDTQYF. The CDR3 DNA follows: TGCGCCAGCAGAAGGAGACTATTAACAGATACGCAGTATTTT.

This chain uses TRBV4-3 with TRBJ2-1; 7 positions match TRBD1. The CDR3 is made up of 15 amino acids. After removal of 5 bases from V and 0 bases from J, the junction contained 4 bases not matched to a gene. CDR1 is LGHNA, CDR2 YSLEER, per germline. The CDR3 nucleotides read TGCGCCAGCAGCTCGGGACAGAGCTCCTACAATGAGCAGTTCTTC. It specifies CASSSGQSSYNEQFF.

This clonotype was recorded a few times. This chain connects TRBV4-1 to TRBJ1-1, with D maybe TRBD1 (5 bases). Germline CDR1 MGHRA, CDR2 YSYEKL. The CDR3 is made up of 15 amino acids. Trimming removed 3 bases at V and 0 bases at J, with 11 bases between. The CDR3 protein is CASSHRQLLNTEAFF. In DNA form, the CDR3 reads TGCGCCAGCAGCCATCGACAGTTACTGAACACTGAAGCTTTCTTT.

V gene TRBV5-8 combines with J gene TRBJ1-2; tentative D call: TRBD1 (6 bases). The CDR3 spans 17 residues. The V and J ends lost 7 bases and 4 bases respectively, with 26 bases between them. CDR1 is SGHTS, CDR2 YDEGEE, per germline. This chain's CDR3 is CASPQPQGASMTYGYTF. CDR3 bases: TGTGCCAGCCCTCAGCCACAGGGAGCGTCCATGACCTATGGCTACACCTTC.

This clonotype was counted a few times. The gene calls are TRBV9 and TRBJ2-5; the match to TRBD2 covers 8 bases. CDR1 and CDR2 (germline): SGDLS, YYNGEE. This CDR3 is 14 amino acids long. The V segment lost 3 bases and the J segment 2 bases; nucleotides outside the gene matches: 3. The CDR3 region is CASSETSGQETQYF. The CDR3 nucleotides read TGTGCCAGCAGCGAAACTAGCGGACAAGAGACCCAGTACTTC.

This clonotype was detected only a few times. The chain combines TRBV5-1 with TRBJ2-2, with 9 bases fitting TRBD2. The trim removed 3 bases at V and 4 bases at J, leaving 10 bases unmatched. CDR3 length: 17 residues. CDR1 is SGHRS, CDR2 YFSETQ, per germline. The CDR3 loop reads CASSSERGGVGTGELFF. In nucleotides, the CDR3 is TGCGCCAGCAGCTCGGAGCGCGGGGGGGTCGGCACCGGGGAGCTGTTTTTT.

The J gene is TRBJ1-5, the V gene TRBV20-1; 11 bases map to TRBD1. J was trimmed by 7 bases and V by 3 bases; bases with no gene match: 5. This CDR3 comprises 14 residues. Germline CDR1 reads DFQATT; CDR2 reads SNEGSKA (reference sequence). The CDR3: CSARRTGGDQPQHF. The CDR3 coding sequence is TGCAGTGCTAGGAGGACAGGGGGCGACCAGCCCCAGCATTTT.

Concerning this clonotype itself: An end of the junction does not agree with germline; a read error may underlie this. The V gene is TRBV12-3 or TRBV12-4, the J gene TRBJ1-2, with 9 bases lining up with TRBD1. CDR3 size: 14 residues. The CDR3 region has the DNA TGTGTCAGCAGGGGGACAGGGACTTCGTACCGCTACACCTTC. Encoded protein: CVSRGTGTSYRYTF.

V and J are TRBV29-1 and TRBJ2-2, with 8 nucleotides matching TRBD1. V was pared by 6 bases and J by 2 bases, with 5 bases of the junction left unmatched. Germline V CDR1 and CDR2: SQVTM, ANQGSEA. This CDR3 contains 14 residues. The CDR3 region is CSVATGANTGELFF. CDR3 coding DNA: TGCAGCGTGGCGACAGGGGCCAACACCGGGGAGCTGTTTTTT.

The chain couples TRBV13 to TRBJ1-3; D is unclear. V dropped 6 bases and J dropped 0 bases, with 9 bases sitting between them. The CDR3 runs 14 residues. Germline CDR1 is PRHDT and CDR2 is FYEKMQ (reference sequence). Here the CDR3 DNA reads TGTGCCAGCAGTACGTGGAGCTCTGGAAACACCATATATTTT. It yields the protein CASSTWSSGNTIYF.

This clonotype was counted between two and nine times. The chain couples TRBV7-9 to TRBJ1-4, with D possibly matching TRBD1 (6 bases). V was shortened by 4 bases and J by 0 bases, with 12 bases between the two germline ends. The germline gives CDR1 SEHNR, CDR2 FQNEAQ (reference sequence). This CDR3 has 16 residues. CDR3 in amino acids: CASSSTGTTTNEKLFF. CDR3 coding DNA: TGTGCCAGCAGCTCAACCGGGACAACAACTAATGAAAAACTGTTTTTT.

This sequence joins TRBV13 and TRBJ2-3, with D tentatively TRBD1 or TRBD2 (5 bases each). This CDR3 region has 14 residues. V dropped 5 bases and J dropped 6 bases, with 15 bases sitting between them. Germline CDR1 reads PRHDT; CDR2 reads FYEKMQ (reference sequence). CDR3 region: CASSGQRGGDTQYF. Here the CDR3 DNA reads TGTGCCAGCAGCGGGCAAAGGGGCGGGGATACGCAGTATTTT.

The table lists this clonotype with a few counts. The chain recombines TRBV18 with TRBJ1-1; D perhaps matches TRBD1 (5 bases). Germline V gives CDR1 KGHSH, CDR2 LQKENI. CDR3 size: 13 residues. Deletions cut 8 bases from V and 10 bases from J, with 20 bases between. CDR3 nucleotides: TGTGCCAGCAGTCAGATGGGGACCAAGGTAGCTTTCTTT. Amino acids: CASSQMGTKVAFF.

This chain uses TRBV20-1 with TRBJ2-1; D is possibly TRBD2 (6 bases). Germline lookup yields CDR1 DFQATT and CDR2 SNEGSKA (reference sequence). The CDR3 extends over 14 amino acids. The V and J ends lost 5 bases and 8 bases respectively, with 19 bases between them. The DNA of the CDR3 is TGCAGTGCTGGGGGACTCGAGACGGTGGATGAGCAGTTCTTC. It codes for CSAGGLETVDEQFF.

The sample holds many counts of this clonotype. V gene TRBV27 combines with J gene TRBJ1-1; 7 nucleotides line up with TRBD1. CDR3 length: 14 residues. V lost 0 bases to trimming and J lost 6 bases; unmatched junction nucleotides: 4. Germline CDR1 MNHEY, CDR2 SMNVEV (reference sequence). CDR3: CASSLSITGAEAFF. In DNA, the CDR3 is TGTGCCAGCAGTTTATCGATCACAGGGGCTGAAGCTTTCTTT.

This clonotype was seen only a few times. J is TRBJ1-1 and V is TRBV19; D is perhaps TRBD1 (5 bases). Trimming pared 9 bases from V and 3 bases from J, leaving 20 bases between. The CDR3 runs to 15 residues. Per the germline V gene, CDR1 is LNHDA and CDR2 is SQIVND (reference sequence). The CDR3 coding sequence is TGTGCCAGCTCACCCCCCAGGGAGGAGTACACTGAAGCTTTCTTT. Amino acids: CASSPPREEYTEAFF.

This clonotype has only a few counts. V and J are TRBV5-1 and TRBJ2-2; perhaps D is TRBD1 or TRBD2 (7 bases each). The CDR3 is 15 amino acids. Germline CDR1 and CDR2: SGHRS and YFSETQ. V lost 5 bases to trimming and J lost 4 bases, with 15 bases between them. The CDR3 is CASRAGGAITGELFF. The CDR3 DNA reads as TGCGCCAGCAGAGCAGGGGGGGCGATCACCGGGGAGCTGTTTTTT.

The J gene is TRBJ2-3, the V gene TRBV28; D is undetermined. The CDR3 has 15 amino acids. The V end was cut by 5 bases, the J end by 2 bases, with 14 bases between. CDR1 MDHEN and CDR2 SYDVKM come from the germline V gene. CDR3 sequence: CASSVHQDLTDTQYF. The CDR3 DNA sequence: TGTGCCAGCAGTGTGCATCAAGACCTCACAGATACGCAGTATTTT.

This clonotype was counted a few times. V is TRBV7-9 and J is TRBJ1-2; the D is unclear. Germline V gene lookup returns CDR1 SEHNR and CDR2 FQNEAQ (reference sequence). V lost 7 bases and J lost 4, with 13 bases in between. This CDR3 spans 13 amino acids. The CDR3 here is CASNPPWAYGYTF. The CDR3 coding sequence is TGTGCCAGCAACCCTCCGTGGGCCTATGGCTACACCTTC.

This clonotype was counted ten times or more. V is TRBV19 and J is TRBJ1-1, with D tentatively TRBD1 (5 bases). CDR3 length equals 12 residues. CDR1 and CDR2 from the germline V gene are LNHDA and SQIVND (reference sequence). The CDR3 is CTSGTGNTEAFF. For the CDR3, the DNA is TGTACTTCCGGGACGGGGAACACTGAAGCTTTCTTT.

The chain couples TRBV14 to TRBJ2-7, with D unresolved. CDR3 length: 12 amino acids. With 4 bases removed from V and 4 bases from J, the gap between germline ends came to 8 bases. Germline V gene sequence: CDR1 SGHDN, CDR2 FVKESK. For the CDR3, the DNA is TGTGCCAGCAGCCGATACTTGTACGAGCAGTACTTC. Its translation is CASSRYLYEQYF.

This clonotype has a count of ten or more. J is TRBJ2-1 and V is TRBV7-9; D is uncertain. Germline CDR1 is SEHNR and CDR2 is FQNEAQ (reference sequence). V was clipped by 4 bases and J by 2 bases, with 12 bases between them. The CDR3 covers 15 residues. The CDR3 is CASSSFSRPYNEQFF. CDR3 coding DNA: TGTGCCAGCAGCTCCTTTTCAAGGCCCTACAATGAGCAGTTCTTC.

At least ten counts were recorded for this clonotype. The CDR3 region is CASSWTGYSETQYF. Here the CDR3 DNA reads TGTGCCAGCAGTTGGACAGGCTATTCAGAGACCCAGTACTTC. The V gene is TRBV12-3 or TRBV12-4, the J gene TRBJ2-5, with TRBD1 identical over 7 bases. V lost 4 bases and J lost 4; bases outside the gene matches: 6. CDR3 length: 14 amino acids.

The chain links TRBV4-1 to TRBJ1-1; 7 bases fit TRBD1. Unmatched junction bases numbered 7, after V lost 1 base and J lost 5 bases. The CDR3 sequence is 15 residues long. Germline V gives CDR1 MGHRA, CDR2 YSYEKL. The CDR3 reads CASSQAPTGWTEAFF. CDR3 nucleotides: TGCGCCAGCAGCCAAGCCCCGACAGGGTGGACTGAAGCTTTCTTT.